This TCR beta chain is from a study of T cell responses to AZD1222 COVID-19 vaccine. Study in general: The study pooled second doses at about 4 or about 12 weeks. Notes on the study in general: Increases in Spike-specific TCR breadth and depth were seen after two AZD1222 doses. Repertoires were sampled only after the peak T cell response.

TCRdb's table, derived via immunoSEQ multiplex PCR, lists solely in-frame clones and lacks some. The sample gives more than 150,000 clones, approximately 92% of which show up once; about 10% is in the top ten. For this clone: The antigen is unknown.

The receptor was isolated from an adult in good health. This sample comprised peripheral blood, obtained on day 0 of AZD1222 vaccination.

Written as DNA, the CDR3 is TGTGCCAGCTCTTCGAGCTCCTATAATTCACCCCTCCACTTT. It specifies CASSSSSYNSPLHF. The chain is built from TRBV28 and TRBJ1-6; D gene uncertain. The CDR3 consists of 14 residues. Germline V gene lookup returns CDR1 MDHEN and CDR2 SYDVKM. Trimming shortened V by 8 bases and J by 0 bases, and 8 bases separated the two germline ends.